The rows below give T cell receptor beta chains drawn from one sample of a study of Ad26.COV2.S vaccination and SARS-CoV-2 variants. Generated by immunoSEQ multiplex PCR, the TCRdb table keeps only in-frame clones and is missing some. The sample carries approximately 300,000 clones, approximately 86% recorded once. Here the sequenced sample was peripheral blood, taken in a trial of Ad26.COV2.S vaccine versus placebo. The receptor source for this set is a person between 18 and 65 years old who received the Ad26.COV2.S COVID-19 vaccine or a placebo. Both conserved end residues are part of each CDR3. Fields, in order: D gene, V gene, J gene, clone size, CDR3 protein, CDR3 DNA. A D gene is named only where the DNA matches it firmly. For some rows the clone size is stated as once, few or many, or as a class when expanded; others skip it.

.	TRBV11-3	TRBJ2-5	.	CASSGRDLKGQETQYF	TGTGCCAGCAGCGGGCGGGATCTTAAGGGCCAAGAGACCCAGTACTTC
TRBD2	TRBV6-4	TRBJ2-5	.	CASSVEGLAGGPPWETQYF	TGTGCCAGCAGTGTGGAGGGACTAGCGGGGGGGCCCCCCTGGGAGACCCAGTACTTC
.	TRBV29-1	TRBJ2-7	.	CSVEVVTDISYEQYF	TGCAGCGTTGAAGTGGTGACAGACATCTCCTACGAGCAGTACTTC
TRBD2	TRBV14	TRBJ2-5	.	CASLSGREETQYF	TGTGCCAGCCTATCAGGGAGGGAAGAGACCCAGTACTTC
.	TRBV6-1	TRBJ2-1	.	CASSESLTTHNEQFF	TGTGCCAGCAGTGAAAGCCTTACAACTCACAATGAGCAGTTCTTC
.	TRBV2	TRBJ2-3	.	CASNGWDTQYF	TGTGCCAGCAACGGTTGGGATACGCAGTATTTT
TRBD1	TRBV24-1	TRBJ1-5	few	CATSDPTLEDRDQPQHF	TGTGCCACCAGTGATCCGACACTGGAGGACAGGGACCAGCCCCAGCATTTT
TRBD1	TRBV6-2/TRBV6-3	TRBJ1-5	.	CASSMDREWVNQPQHF	TGTGCCAGCAGTATGGACAGGGAATGGGTCAATCAGCCCCAGCATTTT
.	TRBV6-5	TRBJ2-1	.	CASSYGTSNNEQFF	TGTGCCAGCAGTTACGGGACATCTAACAATGAGCAGTTCTTC
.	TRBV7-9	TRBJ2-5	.	CASSFYDGQETQYF	TGTGCCAGCAGCTTCTACGATGGGCAAGAGACCCAGTACTTC
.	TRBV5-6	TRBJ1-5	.	CASSLKGGSNQPQHF	TGTGCCAGCAGCTTGAAGGGGGGGAGCAATCAGCCCCAGCATTTT
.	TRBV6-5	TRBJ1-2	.	CASRLAGGADGYTF	TGTGCCAGCAGACTAGCGGGGGGGGCGGATGGCTACACCTTC
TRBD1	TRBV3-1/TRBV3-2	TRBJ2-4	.	CASSSRDRTANIQYF	TGTGCCAGCAGCTCCAGGGACAGGACCGCAAACATTCAGTACTTC
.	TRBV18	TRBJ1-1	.	CASSLLSDSNTEAFF	TGTGCCAGCTCTCTCCTATCTGATTCTAACACTGAAGCTTTCTTT